Following are 26 T cell receptor beta chains from one sample sequenced in a study of OX40 agonist ivuxolimab in advanced cancers. Profiled with immunoSEQ multiplex PCR; TCRdb holds only in-frame clones, not every one. The profile shows over 85,000 clones, around 94% of them singletons. Sequenced material: CD4+ or CD8+ T cells sorted from blood, taken in a trial of the OX40 agonist ivuxolimab. These TCRs come from an adult with an advanced solid tumor such as melanoma, head and neck, liver or kidney cancer.

The chain couples TRBV28 to TRBJ2-1; no firm D call. CDR1 and CDR2 (germline): MDHEN, SYDVKM. Trimming left V 11 bases short and J 2 bases short, with 10 bases between. CDR3 length equals 12 residues. CDR3 in DNA: TGTGCCGTAGCAGCGACCTACAATGAGCAGTTCTTC. Protein product: CAVAATYNEQFF.

The gene calls are TRBV7-3 and TRBJ2-1; no definite D call. The CDR3 length is 11 residues. V lost 8 bases and J 3 bases, leaving 5 bases between the germline ends. Per germline, CDR1 SGHTA and CDR2 FQGTGA. In DNA, the CDR3 is TGTGCCAGCGGAAACTACAATGAGCAGTTCTTC. It yields the protein CASGNYNEQFF.

The rearrangement links TRBV7-2 to TRBJ2-1, with 9 bases aligning to TRBD2. V lost 3 bases, J lost 2 bases, and 5 bases stayed unmatched. This CDR3 spans 16 amino acids. Germline V gives CDR1 SGHTA, CDR2 FQGNSA. CDR3 protein: CASSFSGGSPYNEQFF. In nucleotides, the CDR3 is TGTGCCAGCAGCTTTAGCGGGGGTTCACCCTACAATGAGCAGTTCTTC.

The chain's CDR3 is CASSRWVNQPQHF. The CDR3 nucleotides read TGTGCCAGTAGTCGGTGGGTTAATCAGCCCCAGCATTTT. The chain carries TRBV19 and TRBJ1-5; D remains ambiguous. The CDR3 extends over 13 amino acids. Germline V gene sequence: CDR1 LNHDA, CDR2 SQIVND (reference sequence). V lost 5 bases and J 4 bases, leaving 9 bases between the germline ends.

V and J are TRBV30 and TRBJ2-1, with a tentative D call TRBD1 (5 bases). The CDR3 contains 12 residues. Germline values: CDR1 GTSNPN, CDR2 SVGIG (reference sequence). V lost 1 base to trimming and J lost 7 bases, with 8 bases between them. The chain's CDR3 is CAWSATVNEQFF. In DNA form, the CDR3 reads TGTGCCTGGAGTGCGACAGTTAATGAGCAGTTCTTC. Full variable domain (remainder filled in from reference TRBV30 and TRBJ2-1): SQTIHQWPATLVQPVGSPLSLECTVEGTSNPNLYWYRQAAGRGLQLLFYSVGIGQISSEVPQNLSASRPQDRQFILSSKKLLLSDSGFYLCAWSATVNEQFFGPGTRLTVL.

The chain employs TRBV4-2 and TRBJ2-1; no firm D call. This CDR3 is built from 15 residues. The V end lost 1 base, the J end lost 3 bases, and 10 bases lay between the germline ends. Germline V CDR1 and CDR2: LGHNA, YNFKEQ. This CDR3 reads CASSQGGTYYNEQFF. The DNA of the CDR3 is TGTGCCAGCAGCCAAGGTGGTACTTACTACAATGAGCAGTTCTTC.

The chain recombines TRBV6-5 with TRBJ1-6; D is possibly TRBD1 (6 bases). Germline V gives CDR1 MNHEY, CDR2 SVGAGI. The CDR3 has 13 residues. Trimming pared 6 bases from V and 9 bases from J, leaving 12 bases between. The CDR3 region has the DNA TGTGCCAGCAGCAGCAGGGACATTTCACCCCTCCACTTT. This encodes CASSSRDISPLHF.

This rearrangement joins TRBV12-2 to TRBJ1-3. TRBV12-2 has pseudogene status. CDR3 size: 13 residues. The CDR3 here is CASRLRSVCAASF. In DNA, the CDR3 is TGTGCAAGTCGCTTAAGGTCGGTATGCGCGGCCTCTTTT.

This chain links TRBV7-3 with TRBJ1-6; a possible D gene is TRBD1 (6 bases). Looked up from germline, CDR1 is SGHTA and CDR2 is FQGTGA. V lost 5 bases, J lost 10 bases, and 15 bases lay in between. There are 14 residues in the CDR3. CDR3 coding DNA: TGTGCCAGCAGCCAGGGGTCCGCTGGGTCACCCCTCCACTTT. It encodes CASSQGSAGSPLHF.

The chain is built from TRBV2 and TRBJ2-7, with 10 bases aligning to TRBD2. Trimming removed 6 bases from V and 6 bases from J; junction bases left unmatched: 5. The CDR3 is 13 residues long. From germline, CDR1 is SNHLY and CDR2 FYNNEI. The CDR3 protein is CASSASGSSEQYV. CDR3 DNA: TGTGCCAGCAGCGCTAGCGGGAGTAGCGAGCAGTACGTC.

The chain combines TRBV9 with TRBJ1-1; D is possibly TRBD1 (5 bases). Trimming removed 5 bases from V and 1 base from J, with 18 bases in between. Germline lookup yields CDR1 SGDLS and CDR2 YYNGEE. The CDR3 runs 16 residues. CDR3 amino acids: CASRGPLGTENTEAFF. CDR3 in DNA: TGTGCCAGCAGGGGCCCCCTGGGGACGGAGAACACTGAAGCTTTCTTT.

The rearrangement links TRBV10-3 to TRBJ2-1; D is unresolved. Germline assignment: CDR1 ENHRY and CDR2 SYGVKD. The CDR3 has 16 amino acids. V lost 3 bases and J lost 1, with 13 bases in between. CDR3 amino acids: CAISDTRVLSYNEQFF. The CDR3, as DNA: TGTGCCATCAGTGATACTCGGGTCTTATCCTACAATGAGCAGTTCTTC.

The chain recombines TRBV30 with TRBJ2-5; D is possibly TRBD1 (5 bases). Germline V gene sequence: CDR1 GTSNPN, CDR2 SVGIG (reference sequence). The CDR3 extends over 13 amino acids. Deletions cut 2 bases from V and 4 bases from J, with 11 bases between. The CDR3 coding sequence is TGTGCCTGGAGTCAGGGTCAGGGAGAGACCCAGTACTTC. Amino acids: CAWSQGQGETQYF.

Remarks on this clone: One junction end does not reproduce the germline sequence, and a read error may be involved. The genes are TRBV4-2 and TRBJ1-1; D may be TRBD1 (5 bases). This CDR3 region has 15 residues. Per germline, CDR1 LGHNA and CDR2 YNFKEQ. The CDR3 is CASSRTTDSPLGVWF. CDR3 sequence (DNA): TGTGCCAGCAGCCGGACAACAGACAGCCCGTTGGGGGTTTGGTTT.

The chain recombines TRBV6-1 with TRBJ1-5; D uncertain. The V and J ends lost 2 bases and 5 bases respectively, with 13 bases between them. From germline, CDR1 is MNHNS and CDR2 SASEGT. This CDR3 comprises 15 residues. The CDR3 spells CASSELGRGYQPQHF. The CDR3 region has the DNA TGTGCCAGCAGTGAACTGGGAAGAGGATATCAGCCCCAGCATTTT.

This sequence joins TRBV19 and TRBJ1-5, with D unclear. CDR3 length: 14 amino acids. V lost 4 bases and J lost 9, with 16 bases in between. Germline values: CDR1 LNHDA, CDR2 SQIVND (reference sequence). The CDR3 loop reads CASSTNLRQVPQHF. In nucleotides, the CDR3 is TGTGCCAGTAGTACAAATCTCAGGCAGGTGCCCCAGCATTTT.

The rearrangement joins TRBV2 to TRBJ2-1; 15 bases are a match to TRBD2. V shed 4 bases, J shed 6 bases, and the junction held 13 bases outside the gene matches. The CDR3 has 19 amino acids. Germline V gene sequence: CDR1 SNHLY, CDR2 FYNNEI. The CDR3 is CASSVGLAGGPQRLNEQFF. CDR3 nucleotides: TGTGCCAGCAGTGTTGGACTAGCGGGAGGGCCCCAGCGGCTCAATGAGCAGTTCTTC.

The chain uses TRBV5-1 and TRBJ2-6; TRBD2 aligns across 7 bases. Germline values: CDR1 SGHRS, CDR2 YFSETQ. The CDR3 is made up of 16 amino acids. Unmatched junction bases numbered 10, after V lost 6 bases and J lost 4 bases. The CDR3 region is CASTGRRTGGANVLTF. The CDR3 region has the DNA TGCGCCAGCACCGGGAGGCGGACGGGAGGGGCCAACGTCCTGACTTTC.

This sequence joins TRBV6-1 and TRBJ1-5, with D uncertain. The CDR3 is 13 residues long. The V gene's germline CDR1 is MNHNS and CDR2 SASEGT. Trimming removed 0 bases from V and 4 bases from J, with 4 bases in between. The CDR3 is CASSEAPNQPQHF. The DNA for the CDR3 is TGTGCCAGCAGTGAAGCGCCGAATCAGCCCCAGCATTTT.

The chain carries TRBV28 and TRBJ2-1; no definite D call. The CDR3 is 13 amino acids. CDR1 is MDHEN and CDR2 is SYDVKM in the germline V gene. Trimming shortened V by 3 bases and J by 7 bases, and 10 bases separated the two germline ends. CDR3 sequence (DNA): TGTGCCAGCAGTTTCTACCAGAGAAATGAGCAGTTCTTC. Translated: CASSFYQRNEQFF.

This rearrangement joins TRBV28 to TRBJ1-3; tentatively, D is TRBD1 (5 bases). Trimming left V 7 bases short and J 2 bases short, with 12 bases between. Germline loops: CDR1 MDHEN, CDR2 SYDVKM. The CDR3 has 14 residues. The CDR3 nucleotides are TGTGCCAGCACCCTCGGGGGGACTGGAAACACCATATATTTT. Protein: CASTLGGTGNTIYF. The variable domain in full, completed from reference TRBV28 and TRBJ1-3, reads DVKVTQSSRYLVKRTGEKVFLECVQDMDHENMFWYRQDPGLGLRLIYFSYDVKMKEKGDIPEGYSVSREKKERFSLILESASTNQTSMYLCASTLGGTGNTIYFGEGSWLTVV.

J is TRBJ1-5 and V is TRBV6-5; D may be TRBD1 (6 bases). CDR1 MNHEY and CDR2 SVGAGI come from the germline V gene. The CDR3 runs 13 residues. Between the trimmed V and J ends, which lost 6 bases and 6 bases, there was a span of 12 bases. The CDR3 DNA reads TGTGCCAGCAGCAGGGGTTACGCTCAGCCCCAGCATTTT. Protein product: CASSRGYAQPQHF.

The chain employs TRBV7-8 and TRBJ1-1, with D possibly matching TRBD1 (5 bases). CDR3 size: 15 residues. V dropped 5 bases and J dropped 11 bases, with 24 bases sitting between them. Germline CDR1 and CDR2: SGHVS and FQNEAQ. This CDR3 reads CASSREGRTTLGAFF. DNA for the CDR3: TGTGCCAGCAGCAGAGAGGGACGGACCACCCTGGGGGCTTTCTTT. The whole variable domain, filled in from reference TRBV7-8 and TRBJ1-1, reads GAGVSQSPRYKVAKRGQDVALRCDPISGHVSLFWYQQALGQGPEFLTYFQNEAQLDKSGLPSDRFFAERPEGSVSTLKIQRTQQEDSAVYLCASSREGRTTLGAFFGQGTRLTVV.

The rearrangement uses TRBV30 and TRBJ2-3; D gene unclear. The germline V and J ends were trimmed by 3 bases and 3 bases, with 13 bases remaining between them. Germline V CDR1 and CDR2: GTSNPN, SVGIG (reference sequence). The CDR3 sequence is 14 residues long. This chain's CDR3 is CAWSRAQVTDTQYF. CDR3 coding DNA: TGTGCCTGGAGCCGGGCCCAGGTTACAGATACGCAGTATTTT.

The chain recombines TRBV28 with TRBJ1-5; a weak D match, TRBD1 (5 bases). Trimming stripped 6 bases from V and 3 bases from J, with 12 bases between. The germline CDR1 and CDR2 sequences are MDHEN and SYDVKM. The CDR3 loop spans 14 amino acids. As DNA, the CDR3 is TGTGCCAGCAGCAGAGACAGATTCAATCAGCCCCAGCATTTT. It specifies CASSRDRFNQPQHF.

This clone was counted once. This chain's CDR3 is CATGTLADTQYF. The CDR3 DNA sequence: TGTGCCACCGGGACGCTGGCAGATACGCAGTATTTT. The chain couples TRBV7-9 to TRBJ2-3; tentatively, D is TRBD1 or TRBD2 (5 bases each). Trimming removed 10 bases at V and 4 bases at J, with 12 bases between. The CDR3 is 12 residues long. The V gene's germline CDR1 is SEHNR and CDR2 FQNEAQ (reference sequence).